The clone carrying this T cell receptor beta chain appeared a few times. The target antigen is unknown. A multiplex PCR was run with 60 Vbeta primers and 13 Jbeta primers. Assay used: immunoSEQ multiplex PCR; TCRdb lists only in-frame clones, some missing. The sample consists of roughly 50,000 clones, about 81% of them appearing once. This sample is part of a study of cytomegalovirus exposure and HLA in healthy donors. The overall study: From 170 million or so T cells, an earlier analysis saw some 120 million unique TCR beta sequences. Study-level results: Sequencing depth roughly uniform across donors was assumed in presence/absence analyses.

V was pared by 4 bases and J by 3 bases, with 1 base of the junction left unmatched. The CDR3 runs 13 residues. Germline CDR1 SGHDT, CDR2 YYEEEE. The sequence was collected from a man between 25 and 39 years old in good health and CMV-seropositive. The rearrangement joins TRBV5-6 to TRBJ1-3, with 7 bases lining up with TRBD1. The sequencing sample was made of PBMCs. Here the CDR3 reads CASSRQGGNTIYF. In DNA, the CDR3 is TGTGCCAGCAGCAGACAGGGTGGAAACACCATATATTTT.